This is a list of T cell receptor beta chains from one sample in a study of regulatory T cells in long-lasting Graves disease. Via MiXCR, TCRdb re-called the multiplex PCR reads, giving one row per CDR3 protein. The sample consists of about 370,000 distinct CDR3 sequences, around 15% of them appearing once. Sequencing used peripheral blood mononuclear cells (PBMCs), obtained at new diagnosis, from a patient treated with antithyroid drugs. The receptors here all came from a female donor with Graves disease. Each CDR3 is given without its conserved first and last residue.

TRBJ1-1,TRBV5-1,13,ASSSPGVRNTEAF
TRBJ2-5,TRBV3-1,13,ASSQDHSSQETQY
TRBJ2-7,TRBV13,12,ASSFLTLSQEQY
TRBJ2-1,TRBV3-1,12,ASSHLQGGNEQF
TRBJ1-1,TRBV20-1,11,SARGRGDTEAF
TRBJ1-3,TRBV30,12,AWRRQVIGDTIY
TRBJ2-5,TRBV5-4,11,ASGGRGKETQY
TRBJ2-7,TRBV27,12,ASVPRGGFYEQY
TRBJ2-2,TRBV7-9,14,ASREGLAGVIGELF
TRBJ1-1,TRBV3-1,12,ASSQGAWDTEAF
TRBJ2-3,TRBV7-9,11,ASSLAEADTQY
TRBJ1-6,TRBV2,13,ASSERGQFNSPLH
TRBJ2-7,TRBV2,12,ASRVTSGTYEQY
TRBJ1-2,TRBV10-2,11,ASTKGIPYGYT
TRBJ2-5,TRBV29-1,13,SYKPITGSRETQY
TRBJ2-4,TRBV7-2,14,ASSLEPTSGRNIQY